This T cell receptor (beta chain) was found in a study of T cells after yellow fever vaccination. This clonotype was counted between two and nine times. Its target is unknown. Template switching with 5'RACE generated the TCR cDNA and added a universal primer site and UMIs. TCRdb itself ran the 5' RACE reads through MiXCR, one entry per CDR3 protein. The table shows more than 350,000 distinct CDR3 sequences, with 9.5% to 13% occurring only once. Per the germline V gene, CDR1 is MNHEY and CDR2 is SVGAGI. Deletions cut 4 bases from V and 7 bases from J, with 13 bases between. The CDR3 spans 13 residues. Study-level points and caveats: Abundant bulk-derived clonotypes could contaminate FACS-sorted repertoires. Most clones from primary vaccination resurfaced after the booster (around 97% CD4, more than 75% CD8). The study found a weaker secondary response that peaked faster, day 5 versus 15.

The sequences come from PBMCs, collected on the day of the first yellow fever vaccination. The sequence was collected from a man between 18 and 35 years old who received the YFV17D yellow fever vaccine. This sequence joins TRBV6-5 and TRBJ1-2; TRBD1 is a possible D gene (5 bases). The CDR3, as DNA: TGTGCCAGCAGTTTCGGCAGGGTGGGTGGCTACACCTTC. This translates into CASSFGRVGGYTF.